This T cell receptor beta chain was captured in a study of blood T cell repertoires in COVID-19. This CDR3 has 13 residues. V was cut by 7 bases and J by 9 bases, with 18 bases left in between. Data came from immunoSEQ multiplex PCR; TCRdb stores just in-frame clones and leaves some out. The sample yields fewer than 400,000 clones, more than 75% seen once. The source of this sequence is a human donor in a cohort sampled during active COVID-19. This chain links TRBV12-3 or TRBV12-4 with TRBJ2-5; TRBD1 is a possible D gene (5 bases). The sequenced sample consisted of peripheral blood. CDR3 protein: CASTATWQGAQYF. CDR3 DNA: TGTGCCAGCACTGCCACGTGGCAAGGGGCCCAGTACTTC.